This T cell receptor beta chain was sequenced during a study of shared clonotypes between healthy human individuals (dated by TCRdb to 2018 to 2021). About the study as a whole: A couple of women and a few men aged 18 to 49 years were included in the cohort. Between about 0.94 and 8.9 billion PBMCs per donor were obtained by leukapheresis. For each donor, CD4 naive and CD4 memory were each given three plates, CD8 naive was given two plates, and CD8 memory was given one plate. Libraries were prepared and TCR repertoires were sequenced by different laboratories using diverse techniques, in order to increase sequencing depth and limit assay-specific biases. The study deeply sequenced blood TCR repertoires of about 5 healthy adults to estimate repertoire size and the extent of clonotype sharing between individuals.

Using the deep immunoSEQ assay, TCR CDR3 regions were amplified from genomic DNA by multiplex PCR. Extracted genomic DNA from each cell subset was spread evenly across all wells of several immunoSEQ 96-well plates, with each plate serving as a replicate. Each replicate PCR for sorted subsets received roughly 0.2 ug genomic DNA, equal to tens of thousands of T cell genomes. The purified libraries were quantified using a Qubit 3.0 fluorometer, sized with a Bioanalyzer 2100, and then quantified again using the KAPA Library Quantification kit. Each immunoSEQ 96-well plate was sequenced on its own single-read 150-cycle Illumina NextSeq 550 flow cell. The authors processed their data as follows. The immunoSEQ output contained only junctional sequences without quality scores, so filtering could not match that applied to full-length reads. Sequences were annotated with PyIR, a Python wrapper for IgBLAST v1.9, using IMGT germline references to assign V/J genes and CDR3. Reads were filtered out if the reads had weak V/J assignments (E-value above 1e-6), no CDR3, stop codons, out-of-frame junctions, or ambiguous translated residues. V3J clonotypes were defined as sequences sharing an identical inferred V gene, J gene, and CDR3 amino acid sequence. To compute the percentage overlap between repertoires, the number of shared unique clonotypes was divided by the size of the smaller repertoire. Repertoire richness was assessed with RTK rarefaction, the Chao1 estimator, and Recon v2.1 estimates of unobserved clonotypes. For all TCRbeta clonotypes obtained by the gDNA method from several donors, generation probabilities were computed with OLGA. The table was pulled from immuneACCESS by TCRdb, which kept in-frame rearrangements only. Such tables lose some clones; where checked, under half of the loss comes from unresolved V genes, and the rest has no known cause. Clone size and the V and J calls come from that table; the DNA yielded D and trimming. For this sample there are around 600,000 clones; roughly 96% appear just once. The leading ten clones occupy about 0.11% of the sample.

General study outcomes and caveats: Sampling was limited to blood, and TCR repertoires in tissue likely differ from TCR repertoires in blood. Larger estimated clonotype richness was generally found for naive subsets than for memory subsets. When several donors were compared, the shared fraction of clonotypes was 5% to 6.5% for naive CD4, roughly 3.3% for naive CD8, 2.3% for memory CD4, and under 0.5% for memory CD8. Incomplete sequencing was indicated by rarefaction of sorted-subset datasets, despite the large sequencing depth. Based on pairwise subsampling, the degree of clonotype sharing among donors was expected to be affected by sequencing depth. The genetic and exposure-history diversity represented was limited by the small number of donors. Compared with non-shared clonotypes, the clonotypes found in all four sorted-subset donors had higher generation probabilities.

Sequences SGHRS (CDR1) and YFSETQ (CDR2) are obtained from the germline V gene. V is shortened by 0 bases, J by 0 bases, and the region joining them spans 12 bases. The CDR3 covers 16 residues, taking in both the cysteine and the phenylalanine. The kept DNA is CDR3 alone, 48 bases in frame from the first base. A remark on this clone: Its cognate antigen has yet to be identified. Per-nucleotide qualities are absent, and no much larger clonotype sits a single base away.

CD8 naive samples were obtained by positive selection for CCR7 among CD45RO-negative cells, yielding a CD45RA+CCR7+ population from which TemRA cells were excluded. The donors were healthy, HIV-negative adults with no recently reported acute infections or vaccinations. Only Caucasian adults living in Nashville, Tennessee, USA were represented among the donors. Blood was obtained by leukapheresis, after which PBMCs were separated by Ficoll-Histopaque density gradient centrifugation and cryopreserved in liquid nitrogen vapor phase. Analytical flow cytometry was used to check the purity and quantity of every magnetically sorted T cell population. Each sorted fraction had its genomic DNA isolated and then quantified by UV absorbance on a Nanodrop 2000c.

The chain is assembled from TRBV5-1 and TRBJ1-1; the D segment cannot be called with confidence. Sequencing input: naive CD8+ T cells sorted from blood. Per the publication, the cell subset or site label means: CD45RA+CCR7+. This TCR came from a woman younger than 45 in good health. At the DNA level, the sequence is TGCGCCAGCAGCTTGGCCTCTCGCGAACTGAACACTGAAGCTTTCTTT. The encoded protein is CASSLASRELNTEAFF.